This TCR beta chain was recovered during a study of vaccination effects on CD4 cells after COVID-19. Study results and limitations: Just 1 of 255 vaccine-induced clones in healthy recipients was cross-reactive. Infection- and vaccine-induced clones contracted markedly late after vaccination.

A word on this clone: Its antigen is still unknown.

It was after around 10 days of culture that CD4+ T cells were isolated. According to the study, vaccine recipients showed no prior SARS-CoV-2 infection and negative nucleocapsid antibodies. Sequencing used immunoSEQ multiplex PCR; TCRdb keeps in-frame clones, though not all of them. The sample shows almost 40,000 clones, about 81% of them seen only once. Sequenced material: CD4+ T cells from PBMCs cultured without peptide, taken before COVID-19 vaccination. The sequence was obtained from a human donor who received a COVID-19 vaccine.

The CDR3 loop reads CASTPVRNTEAFF. In DNA, the CDR3 is TGTGCCAGCACCCCTGTAAGGAACACTGAAGCTTTCTTT. The V call is TRBV12-3 or TRBV12-4, the J call TRBJ1-1; D is unresolved. The CDR3 is 13 residues long. Trimming stripped 7 bases from V and 1 base from J, with 10 bases between.